These 10 T cell receptor beta chains share one sample of origin, sequenced in a study of post-analysis software for immune sequencing data. Study observations and caveats: Among 5 or 6 TRBV segments more frequent in patients than controls were TRBV5-6, TRBV5-1 and TRBV20-1.

No antigen has been assigned to these receptors. Prepared libraries of TCR beta cDNA carried unique molecular identifiers. TCRdb processed the PCR reads anew with MiXCR; each CDR3 protein has one entry. The sample lists about 620,000 distinct CDR3 sequences; about 40% were seen once. The sequenced sample consisted of blood. The source of these receptors is a girl between 10 and 17 years old with multiple sclerosis.

The chain is built from TRBV28 and TRBJ2-1; the D gene is possibly TRBD2 (5 bases). Trimming pared 3 bases from V and 3 bases from J, leaving 12 bases between. The CDR3 length is 15 residues. Germline assignment: CDR1 MDHEN and CDR2 SYDVKM. The DNA for the CDR3 is TGTGCCAGCAGTTTTATCTCGGGGTTCTACAATGAGCAGTTCTTC. Translated, it gives CASSFISGFYNEQFF. Using reference TRBV28 and TRBJ2-1 for the parts outside the CDR3, the full variable domain is DVKVTQSSRYLVKRTGEKVFLECVQDMDHENMFWYRQDPGLGLRLIYFSYDVKMKEKGDIPEGYSVSREKKERFSLILESASTNQTSMYLCASSFISGFYNEQFFGPGTRLTVL.

The chain has TRBV20-1 and TRBJ1-2; a weak D match, TRBD1 (5 bases). The CDR3 spans 13 residues. Germline values: CDR1 DFQATT, CDR2 SNEGSKA (reference sequence). The V end lost 3 bases, the J end lost 5 bases, and 13 bases lay between the germline ends. CDR3 bases: TGCAGTGCTAGCGCGGCAGGGCTGTATGGCTACACCTTC. Protein: CSASAAGLYGYTF.

Written as DNA, the CDR3 is TGTGCCAGCAGCTTAGGTACAGGGTCGAACTATGGCTACACCTTC. This gives the protein CASSLGTGSNYGYTF. The rearrangement links TRBV11-3 to TRBJ1-2; D may be TRBD1 (6 bases). Trimming took 1 base from V and 2 from J, leaving 11 bases between them. The CDR3 is made up of 15 amino acids. The germline CDR1 and CDR2 sequences are SGHNT and YENEEA.

The chain has TRBV12-3 or TRBV12-4 and TRBJ2-1; 7 nucleotides agree with TRBD2. The CDR3 loop spans 13 amino acids. The J segment lost 6 bases and the V segment lost 8 bases, leaving 7 bases of the junction unmatched. The CDR3 DNA sequence: TGTGCCAGCGCGAGGAGGGAGGGCAATGAGCAGTTCTTC. As protein: CASARREGNEQFF.

This rearrangement joins TRBV12-3 or TRBV12-4 to TRBJ2-5; 16 positions match TRBD2. The last part of the DNA fits TRBJ2-7 better; the J call may be wrong. The CDR3 consists of 19 residues. CDR3: CASSSHGAAGLAGGYEQYF. CDR3 bases: TGTGCCAGCAGTTCTCACGGAGCGGCGGGACTAGCGGGAGGGTACGAGCAGTACTTC.

This sequence joins TRBV12-3 or TRBV12-4 and TRBJ2-2, with 9 bases that match TRBD1. CDR3 length: 16 amino acids. The trim removed 8 bases at V and 2 bases at J, leaving 9 bases unmatched. CDR3: CASGPNRGRNTGELFF. The CDR3 DNA is TGTGCCAGCGGACCAAACAGGGGGCGTAACACCGGGGAGCTGTTTTTT.

The chain has TRBV9 and TRBJ1-1; D is uncertain. V lost 2 bases and J 10 bases, leaving 15 bases between the germline ends. The CDR3 spans 13 residues. Germline-derived CDR1 and CDR2 are SGDLS and YYNGEE. Here the CDR3 reads CASSVSDSNGAFF. In nucleotides, the CDR3 is TGTGCCAGCAGCGTCTCGGACTCAAATGGAGCTTTCTTT.

This rearrangement joins TRBV5-1 to TRBJ2-1; a possible D gene is TRBD2 (7 bases). CDR3 size: 17 residues. Germline lookup yields CDR1 SGHRS and CDR2 YFSETQ. V shed 4 bases and J shed 4 bases, with 21 bases lying between them. CDR3 sequence (DNA): TGCGCCAGCAGCCGCGGAGGGGGGGCGTACCCTTACAATGAGCAGTTCTTC. This sequence encodes CASSRGGGAYPYNEQFF.

In this sample, this clonotype turned up a few times. The CDR3 region is CASSQVLPAEAFF. In DNA form, the CDR3 reads TGCGCCAGCAGCCAAGTTCTTCCGGCTGAAGCTTTCTTT. V usage is TRBV4-1 and J usage is TRBJ1-1, with D hard to call. The CDR3 loop spans 13 amino acids. The ends were cut back, 1 base at V and 6 bases at J, with 9 bases in the middle. Germline CDR1 is MGHRA and CDR2 is YSYEKL.

This clonotype has a handful of counts. The gene calls are TRBV4-2 and TRBJ2-7, with a tentative D call TRBD2 (5 bases). V lost 0 bases to trimming and J lost 3 bases, with 12 bases between them. The germline gives CDR1 LGHNA, CDR2 YNFKEQ. The CDR3 has 15 amino acids. The CDR3 nucleotides read TGTGCCAGCAGCCAAGATGCTAGCATAGACTACGAGCAGTACTTC. It is translated as CASSQDASIDYEQYF.